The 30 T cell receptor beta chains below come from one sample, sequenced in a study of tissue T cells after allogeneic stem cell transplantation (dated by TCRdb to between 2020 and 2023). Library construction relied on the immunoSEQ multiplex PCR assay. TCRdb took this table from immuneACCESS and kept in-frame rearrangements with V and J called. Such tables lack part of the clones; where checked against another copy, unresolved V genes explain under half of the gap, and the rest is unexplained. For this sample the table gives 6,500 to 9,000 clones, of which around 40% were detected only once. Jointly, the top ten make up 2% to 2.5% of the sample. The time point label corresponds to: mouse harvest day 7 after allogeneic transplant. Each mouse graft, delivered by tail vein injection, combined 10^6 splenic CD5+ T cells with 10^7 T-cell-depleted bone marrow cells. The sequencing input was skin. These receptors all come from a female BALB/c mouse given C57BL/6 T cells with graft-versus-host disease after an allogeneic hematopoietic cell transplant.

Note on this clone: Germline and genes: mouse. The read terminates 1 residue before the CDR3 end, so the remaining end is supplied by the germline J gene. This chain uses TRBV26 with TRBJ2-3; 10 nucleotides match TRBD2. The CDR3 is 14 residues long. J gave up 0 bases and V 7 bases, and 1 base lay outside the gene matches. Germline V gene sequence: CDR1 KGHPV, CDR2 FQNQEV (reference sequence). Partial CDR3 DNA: TGTGCCAGCACGACTGGGGGGAGTGCAGAAACGCTGTAT. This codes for CASTTGGSAETLY. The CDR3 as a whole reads CASTTGGSAETLYF.

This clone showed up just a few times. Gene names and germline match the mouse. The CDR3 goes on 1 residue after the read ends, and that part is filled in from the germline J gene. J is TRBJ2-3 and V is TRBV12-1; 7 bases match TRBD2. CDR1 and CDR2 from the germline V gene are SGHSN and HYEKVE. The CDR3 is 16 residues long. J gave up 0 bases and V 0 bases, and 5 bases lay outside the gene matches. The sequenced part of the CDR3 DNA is TGTGCCAGCTCTCTCGAAGCTGGGGGAAGTGCAGAAACGCTGTAT. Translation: CASSLEAGGSAETLY. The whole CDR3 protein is CASSLEAGGSAETLYF.

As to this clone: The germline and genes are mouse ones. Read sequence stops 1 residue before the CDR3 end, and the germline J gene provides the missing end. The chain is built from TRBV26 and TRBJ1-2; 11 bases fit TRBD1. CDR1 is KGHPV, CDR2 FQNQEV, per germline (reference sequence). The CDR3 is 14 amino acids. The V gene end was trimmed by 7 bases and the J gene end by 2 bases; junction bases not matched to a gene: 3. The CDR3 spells CASTRTGGNSDYTF. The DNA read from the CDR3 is TGTGCCAGCACCCGGACAGGGGGCAACTCCGACTACACC.

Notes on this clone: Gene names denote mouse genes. The sequenced CDR3 bases are TGTGCAAGCAGCTTAGTGGGGGGAAACACAGAAGTCTTC. It is translated as CASSLVGGNTEVF. The CDR3 as a whole reads CASSLVGGNTEVFF. J is TRBJ1-1 and V is TRBV16, with D tentatively TRBD1 (5 bases). The CDR3 end is not reached by the read, which stops 1 residue before it; the germline J gene fills it in. V was trimmed by 1 base and J by 1 base, leaving 7 bases between them. The CDR3 totals 14 residues. Germline CDR1 and CDR2: SGHSA and FRNQAP.

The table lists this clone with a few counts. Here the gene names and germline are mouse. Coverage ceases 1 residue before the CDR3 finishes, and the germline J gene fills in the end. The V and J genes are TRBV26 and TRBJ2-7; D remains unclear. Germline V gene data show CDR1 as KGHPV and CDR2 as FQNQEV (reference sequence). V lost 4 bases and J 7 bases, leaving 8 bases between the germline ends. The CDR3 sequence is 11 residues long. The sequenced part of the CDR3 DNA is TGTGCCAGCAGTCGGGGAGGGGAACAGTAC. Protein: CASSRGGEQY. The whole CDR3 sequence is CASSRGGEQYF. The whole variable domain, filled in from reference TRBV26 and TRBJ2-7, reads NSKVIQTPRYLVKGQGQKAKMRCIPEKGHPVVFWYQQNKNNEFKFLINFQNQEVLQQIDMTEKRFSAECPSNSPCSLEIQSSEAGDSALYLCASSRGGEQYFGPGTRLTVL.

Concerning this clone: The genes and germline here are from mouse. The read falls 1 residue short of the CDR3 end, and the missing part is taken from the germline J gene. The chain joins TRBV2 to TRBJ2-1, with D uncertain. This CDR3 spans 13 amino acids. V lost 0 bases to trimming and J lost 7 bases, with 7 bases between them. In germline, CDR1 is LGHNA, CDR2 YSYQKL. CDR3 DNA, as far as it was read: TGTGCCAGCAGCCAAGAAGGAGGGGCTGAGCAGTTC. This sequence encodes CASSQEGGAEQF. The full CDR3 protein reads CASSQEGGAEQFF.

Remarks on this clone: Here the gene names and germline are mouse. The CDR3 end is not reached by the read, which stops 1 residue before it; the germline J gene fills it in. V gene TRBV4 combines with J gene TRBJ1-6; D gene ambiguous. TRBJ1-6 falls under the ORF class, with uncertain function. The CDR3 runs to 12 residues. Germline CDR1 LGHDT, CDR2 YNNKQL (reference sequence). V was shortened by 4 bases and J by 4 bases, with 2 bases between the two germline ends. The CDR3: CASSFYNSPLYF. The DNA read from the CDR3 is TGTGCCAGCAGCTTTTATAATTCGCCCCTCTAC.

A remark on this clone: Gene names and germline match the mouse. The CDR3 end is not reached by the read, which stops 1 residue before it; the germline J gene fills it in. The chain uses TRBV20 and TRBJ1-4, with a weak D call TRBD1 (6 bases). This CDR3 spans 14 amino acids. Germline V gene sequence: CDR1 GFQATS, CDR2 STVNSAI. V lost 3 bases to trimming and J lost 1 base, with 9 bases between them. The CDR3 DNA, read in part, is TGTGGTGCTAGTCGGGACAATTCCAACGAAAGATTATTT. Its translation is CGASRDNSNERLF. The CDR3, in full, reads CGASRDNSNERLFF.

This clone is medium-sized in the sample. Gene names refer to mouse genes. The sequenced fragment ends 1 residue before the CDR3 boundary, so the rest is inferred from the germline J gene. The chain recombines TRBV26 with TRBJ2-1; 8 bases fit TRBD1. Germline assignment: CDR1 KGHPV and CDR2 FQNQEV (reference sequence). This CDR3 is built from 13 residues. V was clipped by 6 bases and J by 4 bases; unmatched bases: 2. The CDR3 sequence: CASSQGAYAEQFF. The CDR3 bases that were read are TGTGCCAGCAGCCAGGGGGCATATGCTGAGCAGTTC.

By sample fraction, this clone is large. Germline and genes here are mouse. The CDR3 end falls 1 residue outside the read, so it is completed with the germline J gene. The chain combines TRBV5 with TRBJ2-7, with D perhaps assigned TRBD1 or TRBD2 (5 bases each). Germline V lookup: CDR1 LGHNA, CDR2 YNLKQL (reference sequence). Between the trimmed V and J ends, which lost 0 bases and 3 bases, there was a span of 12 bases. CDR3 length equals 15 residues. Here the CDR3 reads CASSQDRGAGYEQYF. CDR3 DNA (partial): TGTGCCAGCAGCCAAGATCGAGGGGCGGGCTATGAACAGTAC.

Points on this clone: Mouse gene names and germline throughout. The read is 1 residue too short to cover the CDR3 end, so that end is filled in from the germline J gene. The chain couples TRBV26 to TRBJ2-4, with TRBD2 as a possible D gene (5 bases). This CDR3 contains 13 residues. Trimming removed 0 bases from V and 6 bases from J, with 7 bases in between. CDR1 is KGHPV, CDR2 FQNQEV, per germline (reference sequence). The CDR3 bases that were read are TGTGCCAGCAGTCTGTCCTGGGTTAACACCTTGTAC. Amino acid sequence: CASSLSWVNTLY. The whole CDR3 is CASSLSWVNTLYF.

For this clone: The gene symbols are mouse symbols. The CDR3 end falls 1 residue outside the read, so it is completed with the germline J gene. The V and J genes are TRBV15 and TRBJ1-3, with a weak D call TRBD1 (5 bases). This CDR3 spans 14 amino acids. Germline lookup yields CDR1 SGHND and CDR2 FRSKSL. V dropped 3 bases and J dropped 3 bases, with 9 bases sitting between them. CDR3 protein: CASSFGGGGNTLYF. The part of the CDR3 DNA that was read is TGTGCCAGCAGTTTTGGGGGAGGTGGAAATACGCTCTAT. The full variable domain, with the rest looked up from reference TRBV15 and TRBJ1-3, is DAGVTQTPRHEVAEKGQTIILKCEPVSGHNDLFWYRQTKIQGLELLSYFRSKSLMEDGGAFKDRFKAEMLNSSFSTLKIQPTEPKDSAVYLCASSFGGGGNTLYFGEGSRLIVV.

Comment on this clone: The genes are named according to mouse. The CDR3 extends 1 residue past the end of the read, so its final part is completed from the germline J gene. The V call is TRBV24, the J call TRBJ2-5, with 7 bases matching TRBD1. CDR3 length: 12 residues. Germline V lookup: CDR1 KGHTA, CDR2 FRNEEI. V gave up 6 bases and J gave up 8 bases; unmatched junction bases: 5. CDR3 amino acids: CASSPDRVTQYF. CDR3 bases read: TGTGCCAGCAGCCCCGACAGGGTCACCCAGTAC.

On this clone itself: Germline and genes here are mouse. The CDR3 here is CASRRQTSAETLYF. The covered CDR3 bases are TGTGCCAGCAGGAGACAGACTAGTGCAGAAACGCTGTAT. This chain joins TRBV26 and TRBJ2-3; a possible D gene is TRBD1 (5 bases). The CDR3 end is not reached by the read, which stops 1 residue before it; the germline J gene fills it in. Trimming took 6 bases from V and 0 from J, leaving 10 bases between them. Germline V gives CDR1 KGHPV, CDR2 FQNQEV (reference sequence). This CDR3 has 14 residues.

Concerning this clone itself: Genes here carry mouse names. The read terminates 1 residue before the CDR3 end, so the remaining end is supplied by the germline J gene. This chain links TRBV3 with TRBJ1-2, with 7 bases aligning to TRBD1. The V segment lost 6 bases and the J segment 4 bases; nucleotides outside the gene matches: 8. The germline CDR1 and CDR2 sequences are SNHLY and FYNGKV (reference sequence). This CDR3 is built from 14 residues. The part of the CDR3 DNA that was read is TGTGCCAGCAGACATAGGGGGCAGGGCTCCGACTACACC. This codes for CASRHRGQGSDYT. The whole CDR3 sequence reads CASRHRGQGSDYTF.

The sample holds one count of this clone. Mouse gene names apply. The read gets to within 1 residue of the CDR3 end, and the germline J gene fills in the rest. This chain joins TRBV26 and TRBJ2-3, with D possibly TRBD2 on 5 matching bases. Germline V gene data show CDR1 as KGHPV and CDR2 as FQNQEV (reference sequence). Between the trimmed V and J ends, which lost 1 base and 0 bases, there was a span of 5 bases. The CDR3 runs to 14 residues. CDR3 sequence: CASSLLGSAETLYF. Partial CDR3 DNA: TGTGCCAGCAGTCTGTTGGGGAGTGCAGAAACGCTGTAT.

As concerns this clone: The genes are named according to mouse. The CDR3 sequence: CASSPDWGGGGAEQFF. The CDR3 bases that were read are TGTGCCAGCAGTCCGGACTGGGGGGGCGGAGGAGCTGAGCAGTTC. V and J are TRBV24 and TRBJ2-1; 13 bases align to TRBD2. The CDR3 goes on 1 residue after the read ends, and that part is filled in from the germline J gene. Trimming took 4 bases from V and 7 from J; bases not matched to a gene: 7. Germline values: CDR1 KGHTA, CDR2 FRNEEI. The CDR3 loop spans 16 amino acids.

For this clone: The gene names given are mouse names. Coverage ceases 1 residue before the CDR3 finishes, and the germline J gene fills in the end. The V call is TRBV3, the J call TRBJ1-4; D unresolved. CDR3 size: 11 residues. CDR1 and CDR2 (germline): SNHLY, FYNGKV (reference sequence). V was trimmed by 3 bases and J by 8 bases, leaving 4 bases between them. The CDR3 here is CASSLGERLFF. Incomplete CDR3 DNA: TGTGCCAGCAGCTTGGGGGAAAGATTATTT.

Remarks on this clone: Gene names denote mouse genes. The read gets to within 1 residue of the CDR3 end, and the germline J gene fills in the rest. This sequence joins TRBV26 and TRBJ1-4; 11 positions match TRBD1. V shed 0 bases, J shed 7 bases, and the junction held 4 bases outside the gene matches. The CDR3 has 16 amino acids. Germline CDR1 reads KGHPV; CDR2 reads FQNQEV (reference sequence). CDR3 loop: CASSLSGTGGSERLFF. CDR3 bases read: TGTGCCAGCAGTCTGTCCGGGACAGGGGGTTCCGAAAGATTATTT.

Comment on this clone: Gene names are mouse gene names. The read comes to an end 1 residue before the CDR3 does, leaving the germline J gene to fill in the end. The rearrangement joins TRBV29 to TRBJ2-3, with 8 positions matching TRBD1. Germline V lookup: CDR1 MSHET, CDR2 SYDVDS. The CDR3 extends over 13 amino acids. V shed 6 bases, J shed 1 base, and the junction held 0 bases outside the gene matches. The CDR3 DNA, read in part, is TGTGCTAGCAGGGACAGGGGTGCAGAAACGCTGTAT. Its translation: CASRDRGAETLY. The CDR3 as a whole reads CASRDRGAETLYF.

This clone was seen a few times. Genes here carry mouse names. The sequenced CDR3 bases are TGCACCTGCAGTTCAGGGAGGGCCAACGAAAGATTATTT. Residues: CTCSSGRANERLF. The whole CDR3 protein is CTCSSGRANERLFF. The chain recombines TRBV1 with TRBJ1-4, with a tentative D call TRBD1 (5 bases). The CDR3 end falls 1 residue outside the read, so it is completed with the germline J gene. Between the trimmed V and J ends, which lost 5 bases and 3 bases, there was a span of 10 bases. CDR3 length: 14 residues. Germline V gene sequence: CDR1 NSQYPW, CDR2 LRSPGD (reference sequence).

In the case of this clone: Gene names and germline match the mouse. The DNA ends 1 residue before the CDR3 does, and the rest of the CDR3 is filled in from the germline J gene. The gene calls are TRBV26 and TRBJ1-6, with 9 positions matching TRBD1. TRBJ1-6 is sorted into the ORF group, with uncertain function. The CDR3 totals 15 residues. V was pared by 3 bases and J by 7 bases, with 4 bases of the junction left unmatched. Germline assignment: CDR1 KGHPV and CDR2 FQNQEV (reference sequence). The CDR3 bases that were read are TGTGCCAGCAGTCTCCGGGACAGGGCCAATTCGCCCCTCTAC. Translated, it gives CASSLRDRANSPLY. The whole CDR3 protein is CASSLRDRANSPLYF.

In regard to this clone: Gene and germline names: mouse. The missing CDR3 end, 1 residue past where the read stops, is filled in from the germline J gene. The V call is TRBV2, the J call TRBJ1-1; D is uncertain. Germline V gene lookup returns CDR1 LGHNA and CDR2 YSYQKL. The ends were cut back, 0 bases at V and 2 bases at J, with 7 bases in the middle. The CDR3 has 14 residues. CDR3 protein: CASSQDFGNTEVFF. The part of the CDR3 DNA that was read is TGTGCCAGCAGCCAAGACTTCGGTAACACAGAAGTCTTC.

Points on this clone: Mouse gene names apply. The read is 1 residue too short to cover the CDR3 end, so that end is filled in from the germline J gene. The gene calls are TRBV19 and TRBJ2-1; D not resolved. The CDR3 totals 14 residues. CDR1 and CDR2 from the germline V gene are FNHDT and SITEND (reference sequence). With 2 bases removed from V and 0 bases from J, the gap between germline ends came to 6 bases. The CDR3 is CASSIRVNYAEQFF. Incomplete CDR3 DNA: TGTGCCAGCAGTATTCGGGTTAACTATGCTGAGCAGTTC.

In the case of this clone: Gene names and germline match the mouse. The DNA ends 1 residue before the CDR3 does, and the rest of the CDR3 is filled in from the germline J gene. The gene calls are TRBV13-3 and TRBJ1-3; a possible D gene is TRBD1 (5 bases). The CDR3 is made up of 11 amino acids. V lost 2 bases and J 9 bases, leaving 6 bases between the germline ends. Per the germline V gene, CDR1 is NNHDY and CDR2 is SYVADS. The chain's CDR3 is CASSDRVTLYF. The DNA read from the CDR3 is TGTGCCAGCAGTGACAGGGTTACGCTCTAT.

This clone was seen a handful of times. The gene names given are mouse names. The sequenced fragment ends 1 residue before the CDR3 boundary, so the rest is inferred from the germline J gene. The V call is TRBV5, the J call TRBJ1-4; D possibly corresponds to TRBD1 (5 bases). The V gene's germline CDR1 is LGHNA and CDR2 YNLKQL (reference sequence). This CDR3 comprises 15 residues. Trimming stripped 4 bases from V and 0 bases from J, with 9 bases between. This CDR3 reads CASSPRQISNERLFF. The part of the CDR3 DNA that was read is TGTGCCAGCAGCCCCCGACAGATTTCCAACGAAAGATTATTT.

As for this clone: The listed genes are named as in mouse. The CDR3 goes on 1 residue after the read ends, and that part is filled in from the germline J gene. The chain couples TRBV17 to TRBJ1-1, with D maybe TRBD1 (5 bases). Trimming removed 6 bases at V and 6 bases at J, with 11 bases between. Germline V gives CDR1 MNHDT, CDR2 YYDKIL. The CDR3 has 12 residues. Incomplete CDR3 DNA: TGTGCTAGCAGGGGGCAGGGCCCAGAAGTCTTC. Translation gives CASRGQGPEVF. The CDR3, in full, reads CASRGQGPEVFF.

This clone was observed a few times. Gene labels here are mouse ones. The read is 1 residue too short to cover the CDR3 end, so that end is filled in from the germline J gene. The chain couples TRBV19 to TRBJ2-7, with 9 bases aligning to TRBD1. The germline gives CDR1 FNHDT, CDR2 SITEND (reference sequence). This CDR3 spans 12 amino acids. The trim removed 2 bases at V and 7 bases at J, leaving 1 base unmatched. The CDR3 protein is CASSITGGEQYF. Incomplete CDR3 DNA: TGTGCCAGCAGTATCACAGGGGGCGAACAGTAC.

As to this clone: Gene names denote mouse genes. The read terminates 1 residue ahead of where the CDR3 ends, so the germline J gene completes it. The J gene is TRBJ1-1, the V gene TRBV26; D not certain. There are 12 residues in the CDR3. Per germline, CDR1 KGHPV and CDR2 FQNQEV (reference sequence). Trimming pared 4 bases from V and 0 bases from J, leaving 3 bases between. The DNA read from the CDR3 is TGTGCCAGCAGTCCCGCAAACACAGAAGTCTTC. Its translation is CASSPANTEVF. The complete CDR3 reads CASSPANTEVFF.

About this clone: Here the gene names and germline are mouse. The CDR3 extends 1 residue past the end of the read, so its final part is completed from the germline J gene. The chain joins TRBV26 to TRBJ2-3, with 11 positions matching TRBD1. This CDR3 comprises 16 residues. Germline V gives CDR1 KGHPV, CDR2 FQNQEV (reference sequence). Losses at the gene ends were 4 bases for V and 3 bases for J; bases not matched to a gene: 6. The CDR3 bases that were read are TGTGCCAGCAGTCACGGACAGGGGGCGGGAGCAGAAACGCTGTAT. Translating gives CASSHGQGAGAETLY. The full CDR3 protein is CASSHGQGAGAETLYF.